A single sample gave rise to the 13 T cell receptor beta chains below, sequenced in a study of post-analysis software for immune sequencing data. General study results and limits: With TRBV5-6, TRBV5-1 and TRBV20-1 included, about five TRBV segments were more frequent in patients than in controls.

Unique molecular identifiers had been added to the TCR beta cDNA libraries. TCRdb used MiXCR to reprocess the PCR reads, holding one entry per CDR3 protein. The data contain approximately 630,000 distinct CDR3 sequences, approximately 60% of them seen just once; the ten biggest clones take up over 9%. The antigens for these receptors are not known. What was sequenced was blood. All receptors derive from a girl aged 2 to 10 with multiple sclerosis.

The chain carries TRBV27 and TRBJ2-7; 7 nucleotides align to TRBD2. V shed 3 bases, J shed 2 bases, and the junction held 7 bases outside the gene matches. The CDR3 consists of 15 residues. The germline V gene has CDR1 MNHEY and CDR2 SMNVEV (reference sequence). The CDR3 DNA reads TGTGCCAGCAGTTTGTACGCGGGAGTAGCCTACGAGCAGTACTTC. This codes for CASSLYAGVAYEQYF.

V is TRBV27 and J is TRBJ2-7, with a weak D call TRBD2 (6 bases). Deletions cut 8 bases from V and 0 bases from J, with 17 bases between. CDR1 MNHEY and CDR2 SMNVEV come from the germline V gene (reference sequence). CDR3 length: 15 residues. The DNA for the CDR3 is TGTGCCAGCCAAGCCTGGGGGGATCTCTCCTACGAGCAGTACTTC. It encodes CASQAWGDLSYEQYF.

The genes are TRBV12-3 or TRBV12-4 and TRBJ2-5, with a weak D call TRBD1 (6 bases). Trimming cost V 6 bases and J 7 bases, with 18 bases left between them. The length of the CDR3 is 14 residues. The CDR3 spells CASSPTGKRATQYF. Written as DNA, the CDR3 is TGTGCCAGCAGCCCTACAGGGAAAAGAGCGACCCAGTACTTC.

Of note for this clonotype: It is likely a read error: a sequence one base away is far more abundant. This rearrangement joins TRBV3-1 to TRBJ2-4; D ambiguous. The DNA end is more similar to TRBJ2-5, so the J call may be wrong. This CDR3 spans 10 amino acids. CDR1 is LGHDT, CDR2 YNNKEL, per germline (reference sequence). This chain's CDR3 is CASSHETQYF. CDR3 nucleotide sequence: TGTGCCAGCAGCCACGAGACCCAGTACTTC.

This clonotype has only a few counts. CDR3 sequence (DNA): TGTGCCAGCAGCTTAGTCTTCGAGGGTGGCTACACCTTC. This encodes CASSLVFEGGYTF. The gene calls are TRBV7-9 and TRBJ1-2; D remains ambiguous. Germline CDR1 SEHNR, CDR2 FQNEAQ (reference sequence). The CDR3 runs 13 residues. Trimming cost V 1 base and J 7 bases, with 10 bases left between them.

The chain is built from TRBV29-1 and TRBJ2-5; perhaps TRBD2 as D (6 bases). The CDR3 consists of 11 residues. Trimming pared 7 bases from V and 10 bases from J, leaving 16 bases between. Germline V gene sequence: CDR1 SQVTM, CDR2 ANQGSEA. The CDR3 DNA reads as TGCAGCGCCGAAGGCCGGGAGTTCCAGTACTTC. Protein sequence: CSAEGREFQYF.

This clonotype was seen a handful of times. V is TRBV21-1 and J is TRBJ2-7. TRBV21-1 is listed as a pseudogene. There are 14 residues in the CDR3. CDR3 in amino acids: CASSKPKIVYEQYF. The CDR3 DNA reads as TGTGCCAGCAGCAAGCCCAAAATTGTCTACGAGCAGTACTTC.

The count of this clonotype is one. The junction does not match germline at one end; this may be a read error. J is TRBJ2-3 and V is TRBV12-3 or TRBV12-4; D is ambiguous. The CDR3 loop spans 16 amino acids. CDR3 protein: CASSLGTLIGTDAQYF. CDR3 coding DNA: TGTGCCAGCAGTTTAGGGACGCTGATTGGCACAGATGCGCAGTATTTT.

This clonotype was counted only a few times. This chain connects TRBV3-1 to TRBJ2-5, with TRBD2 matching over 12 bases. The length of the CDR3 is 14 residues. CDR1 and CDR2 from the germline V gene are LGHDT and YNNKEL (reference sequence). Unmatched junction bases numbered 2, after V lost 5 bases and J lost 4 bases. CDR3 region: CASSLTSGGETQYF. CDR3 nucleotides: TGTGCCAGCAGCTTGACTAGCGGGGGAGAGACCCAGTACTTC.

The chain employs TRBV20-1 and TRBJ1-4, with D unclear. This CDR3 spans 14 amino acids. Trimming pared 6 bases from V and 0 bases from J, leaving 11 bases between. Per germline, CDR1 DFQATT and CDR2 SNEGSKA (reference sequence). Here the CDR3 reads CSARTYATNEKLFF. The DNA of the CDR3 is TGCAGTGCACGGACGTATGCAACTAATGAAAAACTGTTTTTT.

V gene TRBV19 combines with J gene TRBJ2-5; no firm D call. Trimming cost V 4 bases and J 5 bases, with 8 bases left between them. CDR1 and CDR2 (germline): LNHDA, SQIVND (reference sequence). This CDR3 contains 12 residues. The CDR3: CASSTFGETQYF. DNA for the CDR3: TGTGCCAGTAGTACCTTTGGGGAGACCCAGTACTTC. The full variable domain, in which reference TRBV19 and TRBJ2-5 provide the parts outside the CDR3, is DGGITQSPKYLFRKEGQNVTLSCEQNLNHDAMYWYRQDPGQGLRLIYYSQIVNDFQKGDIAEGYSVSREKKESFPLTVTSAQKNPTAFYLCASSTFGETQYFGPGTRLLVL.

This clonotype has more than one count but fewer than ten. The CDR3 loop reads CASSGRRDSNQPQHF. The DNA of the CDR3 is TGTGCCAGCAGTGGAAGACGGGATAGCAATCAGCCCCAGCATTTT. This chain joins TRBV2 and TRBJ1-5; D unclear. The germline V gene encodes CDR1 SNHLY and CDR2 FYNNEI. V was pared by 4 bases and J by 0 bases, with 10 bases between. There are 15 residues in the CDR3.

This clonotype was detected a few times. The chain recombines TRBV20-1 with TRBJ2-1; 9 positions agree with TRBD2. CDR1 is DFQATT, CDR2 SNEGSKA, per germline (reference sequence). V dropped 1 base and J dropped 0; count of bases not matched to a gene: 1. There are 15 residues in the CDR3. CDR3 protein: CSARVLAGSYNEQFF. In nucleotides, the CDR3 is TGCAGTGCTAGAGTACTAGCGGGCTCCTACAATGAGCAGTTCTTC.